This T cell receptor (beta chain) was recovered during a study of blood T cells in healthy people across ages (dated by TCRdb to about 2015). Turning to the overall study: In model experiments, template switching captured about one uniquely barcoded TCR beta cDNA molecule for every two T cells. To track age-related changes in TCR beta repertoire diversity, the study relied on deep sequencing normalized with unique cDNA molecular identifiers. Two additional independent replicas of 1 million unique cDNA reads from the same blood draw were analyzed for two donors (one aged 18 to 30 and one aged 80 or older). Donors were grouped into four age groups: young (average about 15 years), middle-aged (39), aged (about 60) and long-lived (about 82). General study outcomes and caveats: Bulk unsorted PBMC profiling prevented conclusive comparison of naive and antigen-experienced compartments. Observed TCR beta diversity per million T cells fell roughly linearly with age, and a significant reduction was already apparent by age approximately 41. Because donor CMV infection status was unknown, age-related changes in expanded clonotypes were potentially confounded. The percentage of naive T cells measured by flow cytometry correlated strongly with observed TCR beta diversity. Compared with the aged group, the long-lived group had more naive CD4+ T cells, fewer expanded clones and increased TCR diversity, suggesting age selection. Estimates of total diversity based on one million sequenced T cells were considered lower bounds and underestimates.

CDR1 SQVTM and CDR2 ANQGSEA were looked up in the germline V gene. The CDR3 has 14 amino acids, counting the end cysteine and phenylalanine. CDR3 DNA is the only sequence kept; it has 42 bases, read in frame from the first base. V trim: 3 bases; J trim: 3 bases; unmatched bases: 4. The method was 5' RACE. The reads were generated on an Illumina HiSeq 2500. The second PCR ran for about 7 to 11 cycles and used a J-beta primer mix along with a sample-barcoded 5' primer. Each TCR beta cDNA molecule received a unique molecular identifier from a template-switch 5' adaptor carrying 12 random nucleotides. Each sample yielded at least 2.5 million CDR3-containing paired-end reads. The Mint cDNA synthesis kit, primed by a TRBC-specific oligonucleotide, was used to synthesize first-strand cDNA from all RNA. Following uracil-DNA glycosylase treatment, a first 18-cycle PCR with universal primers M1SS and BC2_uni_R was performed on all cDNA. Processing in the source paper ran as follows. For normalization, 1 million high-quality reads, each with a distinct molecular identifier, were randomly selected from each sample. Reads sharing molecular identifiers were discarded rather than binned into consensus sequences. MiTCR, set to a Q25 quality threshold and the strictest error-elimination algorithm, was used for CDR3 identification, clonotype clustering and error correction. A nonparametric unseen species model with Euler transformation was used to estimate lower-bound total TCR beta diversity. TCRdb's own reprocessing of the public reads used fastp at Q25 and MiXCR and kept productive beta chains. Each entry merges the rows of one CDR3 protein and shows their most common DNA and genes. TCRdb's processing, not the authors' own work, is the source of the V and J calls. The sample data list about 780,000 distinct CDR3 sequences, and roughly 24% of these were observed just once. About 2.9% of the sample comes from the top ten.

The donors were roughly 39 Caucasian individuals from Russia, aged roughly 6 to 90 years, who were systemically healthy. Around 9.9 milliliters of peripheral blood were collected from each donor into EDTA-treated Vacutainer tubes. Ficoll-Paque density-gradient centrifugation was used to isolate PBMCs, with at least 6 million per sample. Total RNA, at least 6 micrograms per sample, was extracted from PBMCs with Trizol reagent. For every donor, an aliquot of PBMCs went through flow cytometry to measure the percentages of naive CD45RAhigh/CD27high T cells. A remark on this clonotype: The antigen this receptor binds is unknown. No per-base quality is available; no much larger clone lies one base away.

The same sample was also studied in work on T cells of mothers and their children. In that second paper, the authors write: Nine systemically healthy Caucasian individuals served as donors, namely three mothers together with their six children. cDNA synthesis used all of the extracted RNA, with 1.5 ug of RNA in each 15 ul reaction. In the second PCR, sample barcodes and 2-4 random nucleotides were introduced via the M1S primer. Over 8.5 million TCR beta CDR3 reads came from each mother, compared with roughly 2.8 million reads from each child. TCR recombination output is similarly shaped by thymic selection in related and unrelated pairs, with a minor effect exerted by inherited differences. Normalized repertoire overlap in related mother-child pairs was always slightly higher than in unrelated mother-child pairs, but the difference was never significant. Persistent microchimeric T cell clones were not detected, at a sensitivity of about 100 clones per million clonotypes. To look for features that set related mother-child pairs apart from unrelated individuals, the researchers ran deep NGS to compare the TCR beta repertoires of mothers and children. The mean age was about 40 +/- 4 years for the mothers and around 10 +/- 4 years for the children. After adapter ligation was performed with NEBNext reagents, the libraries were sequenced on an Illumina HiSeq 2000 with 100+100 nt paired-end reads. To avoid cross-contamination, the mother libraries and the child libraries were prepared a month apart and sequenced in separate runs. For each donor, between about 450,000 and 2,300,000 distinct TCR beta clonotypes were identified. Naive TCR beta clonotypes were estimated from low-frequency clonotypes matched to each donor's FACS-determined naive share, without sorting.

The V gene is TRBV29-1 and the J gene is TRBJ2-1, with 8 middle bases fitting TRBD1. Sequencing was carried out using blood. The sequence came from a boy aged 5 to 17 in good health. The DNA reads TGCAGCGTTGATACAGGGGGTGACTACAATGAGCAGTTCTTC. This gives the protein CSVDTGGDYNEQFF.